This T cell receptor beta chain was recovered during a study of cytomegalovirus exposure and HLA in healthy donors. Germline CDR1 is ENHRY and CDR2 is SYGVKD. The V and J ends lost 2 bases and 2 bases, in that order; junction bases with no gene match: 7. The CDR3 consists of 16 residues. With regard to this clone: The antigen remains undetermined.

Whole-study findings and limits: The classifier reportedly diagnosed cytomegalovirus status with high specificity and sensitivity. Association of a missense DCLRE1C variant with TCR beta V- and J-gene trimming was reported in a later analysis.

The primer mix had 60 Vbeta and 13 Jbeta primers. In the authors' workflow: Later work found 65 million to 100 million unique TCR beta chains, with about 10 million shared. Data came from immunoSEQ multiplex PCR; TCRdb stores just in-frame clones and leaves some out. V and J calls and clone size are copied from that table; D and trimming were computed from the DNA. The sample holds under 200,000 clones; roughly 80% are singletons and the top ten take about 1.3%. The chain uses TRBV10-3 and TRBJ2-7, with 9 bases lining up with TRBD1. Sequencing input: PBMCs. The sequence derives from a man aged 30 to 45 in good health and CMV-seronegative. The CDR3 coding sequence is TGTGCCATCAGTGAGCCCGGCGGGACAGGGACCTACGAGCAGTACTTC. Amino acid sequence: CAISEPGGTGTYEQYF.